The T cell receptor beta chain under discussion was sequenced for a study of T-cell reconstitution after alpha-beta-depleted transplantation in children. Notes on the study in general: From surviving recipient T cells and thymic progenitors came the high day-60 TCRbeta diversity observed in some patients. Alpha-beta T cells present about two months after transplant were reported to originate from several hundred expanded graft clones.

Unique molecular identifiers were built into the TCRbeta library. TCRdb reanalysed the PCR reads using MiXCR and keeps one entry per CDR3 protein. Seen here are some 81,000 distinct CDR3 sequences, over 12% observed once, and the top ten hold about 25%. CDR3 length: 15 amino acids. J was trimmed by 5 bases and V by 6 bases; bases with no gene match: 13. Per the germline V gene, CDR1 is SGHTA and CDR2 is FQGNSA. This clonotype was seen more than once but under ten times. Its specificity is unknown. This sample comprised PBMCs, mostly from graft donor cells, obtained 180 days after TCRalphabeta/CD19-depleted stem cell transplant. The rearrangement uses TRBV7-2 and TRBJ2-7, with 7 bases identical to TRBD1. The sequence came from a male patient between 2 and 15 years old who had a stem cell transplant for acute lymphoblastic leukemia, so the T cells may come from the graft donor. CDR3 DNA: TGTGCCAGCAGTTTAAGGGGGCAGGGGGTAGACGAGCAGTACTTC. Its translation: CASSLRGQGVDEQYF.